These 27 T cell receptor beta chains share one sample of origin, sequenced in a study of a mutant IDH1 vaccine in newly diagnosed glioma. Documented time point: week 35, safety follow-up. Mutant IDH1 20-mer peptide, at 300 ug, made up each vaccine dose, with topical imiquimod. These TCRs' antigens remain unknown. TCRdb's table, derived via immunoSEQ multiplex PCR, lists solely in-frame clones and lacks some. Of just under 70,000 clones in the sample, roughly 84% were seen once. The sample was PBMCs, taken from a glioma patient whose treatment included an IDH1 peptide vaccine. These receptors were taken from a man between 18 and 35 years old with glioma.

This clone was picked up one time. Germline is not matched at one junction end, which may reflect a read error. This sequence joins TRBV13 and TRBJ2-3, with D maybe TRBD1 (5 bases). The CDR3 is 12 residues long. From germline, CDR1 is PRHDT and CDR2 FYEKMQ (reference sequence). This CDR3 reads CASSPGAGDSCF. The DNA of the CDR3 is TGTGCCAGCAGCCCCGGAGCCGGCGACAGTTGCTTT.

The chain is built from TRBV7-8 and TRBJ1-3; 7 bases align to TRBD1. The CDR3 contains 20 residues. J was trimmed by 0 bases and V by 4 bases; bases with no gene match: 18. Germline V gives CDR1 SGHVS, CDR2 FQNEAQ. For the CDR3, the DNA is TGTGCCAGCAGCTCTATTTTGACAGGGTATATTTCGACCTCTGGAAACACCATATATTTT. Its protein is CASSSILTGYISTSGNTIYF.

The rearrangement uses TRBV27 and TRBJ1-4, with unresolved D. The CDR3 covers 18 residues. Germline-derived CDR1 and CDR2 are MNHEY and SMNVEV (reference sequence). V lost 3 bases to trimming and J lost 10 bases, with 27 bases between them. CDR3 sequence: CASSFLRPGENTVAKLFF. CDR3 bases: TGTGCCAGCAGTTTCTTGAGACCGGGAGAGAACACAGTGGCAAAACTGTTTTTT.

The chain uses TRBV6-6 and TRBJ2-3; D is undetermined. The V and J ends lost 8 bases and 0 bases respectively, with 6 bases between them. CDR1 and CDR2 (germline): MNHNY, SVGAGI (reference sequence). This CDR3 is 12 amino acids long. The CDR3 reads CASGRSTDTQYF. The CDR3 coding sequence is TGTGCCAGCGGCAGGAGCACAGATACGCAGTATTTT.

The gene calls are TRBV14 and TRBJ2-7, with 7 bases lining up with TRBD1. The CDR3 loop spans 18 amino acids. V was pared by 0 bases and J by 3 bases, with 14 bases of the junction left unmatched. In germline, CDR1 is SGHDN, CDR2 FVKESK. CDR3 in amino acids: CASSQELLGTEIIYEQYF. CDR3 in DNA: TGTGCCAGCAGCCAAGAGTTATTAGGGACAGAAATAATCTACGAGCAGTACTTC. The full variable domain, its missing parts supplied by reference TRBV14 and TRBJ2-7, is EAGVTQFPSHSVIEKGQTVTLRCDPISGHDNLYWYRRVMGKEIKFLLHFVKESKQDESGMPNNRFLAERTGGTYSTLKVQPAELEDSGVYFCASSQELLGTEIIYEQYFGPGTRLTVT.

The rearrangement uses TRBV19 and TRBJ2-7; 7 nucleotides line up with TRBD1. Trimming removed 3 bases from V and 5 bases from J; junction bases left unmatched: 7. From germline, CDR1 is LNHDA and CDR2 SQIVND (reference sequence). This CDR3 contains 14 residues. This CDR3 reads CASSIRTGGDEQYF. DNA for the CDR3: TGTGCCAGTAGTATCCGGACAGGAGGAGACGAGCAGTACTTC.

The chain recombines TRBV4-3 with TRBJ1-1; D is perhaps TRBD1 (5 bases). The length of the CDR3 is 18 residues. Per the germline V gene, CDR1 is LGHNA and CDR2 is YSLEER. V lost 3 bases and J 0 bases, leaving 20 bases between the germline ends. The CDR3 DNA sequence: TGCGCCAGCAGCCAGGACCTCCCGCCGCCGGGGGTGAACACTGAAGCTTTCTTT. Translation gives CASSQDLPPPGVNTEAFF.

This chain connects TRBV6-6 to TRBJ1-2; tentatively, D is TRBD1 (5 bases). With 10 bases removed from V and 4 bases from J, the gap between germline ends came to 22 bases. This CDR3 spans 15 amino acids. Germline-derived CDR1 and CDR2 are MNHNY and SVGAGI (reference sequence). The CDR3 protein is CATTNWDRPRYGYTF. CDR3 DNA: TGTGCCACAACGAACTGGGACCGTCCTCGCTATGGCTACACCTTC.

The V call is TRBV5-4, the J call TRBJ1-6; D unclear. The CDR3 is 15 amino acids. Between the trimmed V and J ends, which lost 0 bases and 13 bases, there was a span of 17 bases. From germline, CDR1 is SGHNT and CDR2 YYREEE (reference sequence). This CDR3 is CASSLDGVSAFPLHF. DNA for the CDR3: TGTGCCAGCAGCTTGGACGGAGTTTCAGCTTTCCCCCTCCACTTT.

The chain joins TRBV6-5 to TRBJ1-1, with 8 bases identical to TRBD1. The V and J ends lost 7 bases and 1 base, in that order; junction bases with no gene match: 8. This CDR3 is 15 amino acids long. Germline lookup yields CDR1 MNHEY and CDR2 SVGAGI. The CDR3 DNA follows: TGTGCCAGCACTAGACGGACAGGGAAGAACACTGAAGCTTTCTTT. This sequence encodes CASTRRTGKNTEAFF.

The rearrangement uses TRBV30 and TRBJ1-2; D is unresolved. There are 15 residues in the CDR3. The ends were cut back, 4 bases at V and 0 bases at J, with 15 bases in the middle. Germline CDR1 reads GTSNPN; CDR2 reads SVGIG (reference sequence). CDR3 residues: CAWITVGGANYGYTF. The CDR3 nucleotides are TGTGCCTGGATTACCGTCGGTGGGGCTAACTATGGCTACACCTTC.

The chain links TRBV19 to TRBJ2-2; maybe TRBD2 (6 bases). CDR3 size: 15 residues. Trimming left V 4 bases short and J 6 bases short, with 15 bases between. Germline V gives CDR1 LNHDA, CDR2 SQIVND (reference sequence). CDR3 nucleotide sequence: TGTGCCAGTAGTAGGCTTACGAGGGAGGCCGGGGAGCTGTTTTTT. As protein: CASSRLTREAGELFF.

The chain uses TRBV7-2 and TRBJ2-2; D remains unclear. Germline assignment: CDR1 SGHTA and CDR2 FQGNSA. This CDR3 has 16 residues. The V end was cut by 2 bases, the J end by 0 bases, with 10 bases between. The CDR3 here is CASSLNGGANTGELFF. CDR3 sequence (DNA): TGTGCCAGCAGCTTAAACGGCGGCGCGAACACCGGGGAGCTGTTTTTT.

The CDR3 bases are TGTGCCAGCAGTTTTAAGCAGCCCCAGCATTTT. Translated: CASSFKQPQHF. The chain recombines TRBV28 with TRBJ1-5; D gene uncertain. This CDR3 is 11 amino acids long. V lost 3 bases, J lost 7 bases, and 4 bases lay in between. The V gene's germline CDR1 is MDHEN and CDR2 SYDVKM.

V usage is TRBV10-3 and J usage is TRBJ2-7, with 10 bases that match TRBD2. This CDR3 contains 16 residues. The ends lost 3 bases at V and 5 bases at J; junction bases unmatched: 10. CDR1 and CDR2 (germline): ENHRY, SYGVKD. The DNA for the CDR3 is TGTGCCATCAGTGAACCAGCGGGAGGGGGGGGCCACGAGCAGTACTTC. Its translation: CAISEPAGGGGHEQYF.

The chain combines TRBV6-6 with TRBJ2-3, with unresolved D. The germline gives CDR1 MNHNY, CDR2 SVGAGI (reference sequence). V was trimmed by 0 bases and J by 6 bases, leaving 7 bases between them. The CDR3 is 13 residues long. CDR3 residues: CASSYSAADTQYF. CDR3 in DNA: TGTGCCAGCAGTTACTCGGCGGCGGATACGCAGTATTTT.

The chain is built from TRBV7-3 and TRBJ2-1, with TRBD2 matching over 8 bases. V lost 5 bases, J lost 8 bases, and 8 bases stayed unmatched. This CDR3 region has 14 residues. Germline V gene sequence: CDR1 SGHTA, CDR2 FQGTGA. This chain's CDR3 is CASSRSSGGDEQFF. The CDR3 nucleotides are TGTGCCAGCAGCCGGTCAAGCGGGGGCGATGAGCAGTTCTTC.

The table lists this clone with a count of one. The gene calls are TRBV4-2 and TRBJ2-1, with D unresolved. V lost 6 bases and J lost 7, with 10 bases in between. Germline V gives CDR1 LGHNA, CDR2 YNFKEQ. The CDR3 contains 12 residues. CDR3 residues: CASSQSDNEQFF. CDR3 bases: TGTGCCAGCAGTCAGAGTGATAATGAGCAGTTCTTC.

V and J are TRBV2 and TRBJ1-2; TRBD1 is a possible D gene (6 bases). CDR3 length equals 13 residues. With 6 bases removed from V and 2 bases from J, the gap between germline ends came to 10 bases. The germline CDR1 and CDR2 sequences are SNHLY and FYNNEI. CDR3 amino acids: CASRGGENYGYTF. CDR3 nucleotide sequence: TGTGCCAGCAGGGGGGGCGAGAACTATGGCTACACCTTC.

The V call is TRBV5-1, the J call TRBJ1-5; TRBD1 matches 9 bases. CDR3 length: 15 residues. Per germline, CDR1 SGHRS and CDR2 YFSETQ. Unmatched junction bases numbered 4, after V lost 5 bases and J lost 1 base. In nucleotides, the CDR3 is TGCGCCAGCAGTCATACAGGGGGCAGCAATCAGCCCCAGCATTTT. Translating gives CASSHTGGSNQPQHF.

V and J are TRBV5-8 and TRBJ2-2; D is possibly TRBD1 (5 bases). V lost 0 bases and J lost 9, with 18 bases in between. Germline loops: CDR1 SGHTS, CDR2 YDEGEE. This CDR3 spans 16 amino acids. CDR3 residues: CASSLAAGPTIRELFF. The CDR3 DNA is TGTGCCAGCAGCTTGGCAGCAGGGCCCACTATCAGGGAGCTGTTTTTT.

The chain uses TRBV29-1 and TRBJ1-2, with D uncertain. Germline V lookup: CDR1 SQVTM, CDR2 ANQGSEA. The ends were cut back, 4 bases at V and 6 bases at J, with 6 bases in the middle. This CDR3 is built from 10 residues. The CDR3 DNA follows: TGCAGCGTTGCCCACAATGGCTACACCTTC. Its protein product is CSVAHNGYTF.

This clone has more than one count but fewer than ten. The chain uses TRBV7-2 and TRBJ1-2; TRBD1 might be the D (5 bases). The V gene lost 5 bases and the J gene lost 4 bases, with 11 bases spanning the gap. The V gene's germline CDR1 is SGHTA and CDR2 FQGNSA. The CDR3 has 13 residues. The CDR3 sequence is CASSPDRFYGYTF. Here the CDR3 DNA reads TGTGCCAGCAGCCCCGACAGATTCTATGGCTACACCTTC.

The rearrangement uses TRBV7-2 and TRBJ1-2; 8 bases match TRBD1. The CDR3 covers 17 residues. Trimming cost V 4 bases and J 5 bases; bases outside gene matches: 15. From germline, CDR1 is SGHTA and CDR2 FQGNSA. This chain's CDR3 is CASSWEGSGGMWYGYTF. The DNA for the CDR3 is TGTGCCAGCAGCTGGGAGGGCTCAGGGGGCATGTGGTATGGCTACACCTTC.

The chain recombines TRBV5-4 with TRBJ2-1; 8 bases fit TRBD2. The V gene end was trimmed by 4 bases and the J gene end by 3 bases; junction bases not matched to a gene: 9. Germline V gene lookup returns CDR1 SGHNT and CDR2 YYREEE (reference sequence). The CDR3 is made up of 16 amino acids. The CDR3 region has the DNA TGTGCCAGCAGCGATGGGGCTAGCGGGCGCTACAATGAGCAGTTCTTC. This sequence encodes CASSDGASGRYNEQFF.

V and J are TRBV9 and TRBJ2-3, with TRBD2 matching over 7 bases. V gave up 0 bases and J gave up 1 base; unmatched junction bases: 5. This CDR3 is built from 16 residues. Germline CDR1 is SGDLS and CDR2 is YYNGEE. The CDR3 coding sequence is TGTGCCAGCAGCGTAGAAGCTAGCGGCCGCACAGATACGCAGTATTTT. Translating it yields CASSVEASGRTDTQYF.

This rearrangement joins TRBV5-5 to TRBJ1-2, with TRBD1 identical over 7 bases. Germline-derived CDR1 and CDR2 are SGHKS and YYEKEE (reference sequence). The V and J ends lost 4 bases and 2 bases, in that order; junction bases with no gene match: 14. The CDR3 is made up of 17 amino acids. CDR3 region: CASSPAPGTANNYGYTF. The CDR3 DNA sequence: TGTGCCAGCAGCCCCGCCCCCGGGACAGCTAACAACTATGGCTACACCTTC.